This passage covers 20 T cell receptor beta chains from one sample sequenced in a study of blood T cells in healthy people across ages. A second PCR of about 6 to 11 cycles used a sample-barcoded 5' primer and a J-beta primer mix. One entry per CDR3 protein, called by TCRdb with MiXCR from the 5' RACE reads. The table has around 670,000 distinct CDR3 sequences, roughly 30% seen once; the top ten hold around 16%. The sequencing input was blood. The receptors were sampled from an elderly woman in good health.

There are many counts of this clonotype. The chain employs TRBV13 and TRBJ2-2; no definite D call. Trimming removed 2 bases from V and 1 base from J, with 5 bases in between. The CDR3 totals 14 residues. Germline V gives CDR1 PRHDT, CDR2 FYEKMQ (reference sequence). CDR3 sequence reads: CASSLLENTGELFF. The CDR3 DNA is TGTGCCAGCAGCTTATTGGAGAACACCGGGGAGCTGTTTTTT.

The rearrangement links TRBV20-1 to TRBJ1-3, with no clear D. With 4 bases removed from V and 4 bases from J, the gap between germline ends came to 11 bases. The CDR3 spans 13 residues. Germline V gene sequence: CDR1 DFQATT, CDR2 SNEGSKA (reference sequence). The CDR3 region is CSAMGFGGNTIYF. In DNA, the CDR3 is TGCAGTGCTATGGGGTTCGGGGGAAACACCATATATTTT.

This clonotype ranks as medium-sized. This rearrangement joins TRBV5-1 to TRBJ2-5; D tentatively reads TRBD1 or TRBD2 (5 bases each). The CDR3 covers 15 residues. Trimming took off 4 bases at V and 3 bases at J, with 16 bases between the two ends. Germline CDR1 SGHRS, CDR2 YFSETQ. The CDR3 DNA follows: TGCGCCAGCAGCATCGCCGGGACCGAGAAAGAGACCCAGTACTTC. Translated: CASSIAGTEKETQYF.

The chain recombines TRBV7-2 with TRBJ1-6; D is possibly TRBD1 (5 bases). This CDR3 is 15 amino acids long. Trimming stripped 5 bases from V and 8 bases from J, with 16 bases between. Germline V gene data show CDR1 as SGHTA and CDR2 as FQGNSA. The CDR3 DNA sequence: TGTGCCAGCAGCCCTCGGACACCGGACGATTCACCCCTCCACTTT. It specifies CASSPRTPDDSPLHF. Full variable domain (rest looked up from reference TRBV7-2 and TRBJ1-6): GAGVSQSPSNKVTEKGKDVELRCDPISGHTALYWYRQSLGQGLEFLIYFQGNSAPDKSGLPSDRFSAERTGGSVSTLTIQRTQQEDSAVYLCASSPRTPDDSPLHFGNGTRLTVT.

This clonotype has only a few counts. A much larger clone lies a single base off, so this may be a read error. The chain uses TRBV3-1 and TRBJ2-1; 8 bases line up with TRBD2. V was pared by 0 bases and J by 13 bases, with 17 bases of the junction left unmatched. Germline V gene lookup returns CDR1 LGHDT and CDR2 YNNKEL (reference sequence). CDR3 length: 17 amino acids. The CDR3 sequence: CASSQDRSPGGPETQFF. CDR3 coding DNA: TGTGCCAGCAGCCAAGATCGGAGTCCGGGGGGGCCCGAGACCCAGTTCTTC.

With regard to this clonotype: It may be a read error: a sequence one base away is much more abundant. The chain is built from TRBV3-1 and TRBJ1-2; 8 bases line up with TRBD1. This CDR3 comprises 15 residues. With V trimmed by 2 bases and J by 8 bases, 10 bases remained unmatched. The germline gives CDR1 LGHDT, CDR2 YNNKEL (reference sequence). CDR3 coding DNA: TGTGCCAGCAGCCAATGGGCAGGGACAGGCTGGGGCTACACCTTC. It translates to CASSQWAGTGWGYTF.

This clonotype showed up many times. The chain has TRBV20-1 and TRBJ1-4, with D perhaps matching TRBD1 (5 bases). Germline CDR1 reads DFQATT; CDR2 reads SNEGSKA (reference sequence). V dropped 0 bases and J dropped 7 bases, with 6 bases sitting between them. CDR3 size: 12 residues. CDR3 DNA: TGCAGTGCTAGAGATAGGGGTGAAAAACTGTTTTTT. Protein product: CSARDRGEKLFF.

This sequence joins TRBV29-1 and TRBJ2-1; 11 positions agree with TRBD1. The DNA end is more similar to TRBJ2-7, so the J call may be wrong. This CDR3 region has 14 residues. CDR1 SQVTM and CDR2 ANQGSEA come from the germline V gene. Here the CDR3 reads CSARDRGSYNEQYF. The CDR3, as DNA: TGCAGCGCCCGGGACAGGGGGTCCTACAATGAGCAGTACTTC.

The chain carries TRBV20-1 and TRBJ2-3; weak D call: TRBD2 (5 bases). The CDR3 contains 14 residues. The germline gives CDR1 DFQATT, CDR2 SNEGSKA (reference sequence). Trimming shortened V by 3 bases and J by 5 bases, and 15 bases separated the two germline ends. CDR3 residues: CSARWTGTRDTQYF. The DNA for the CDR3 is TGCAGTGCTAGGTGGACGGGAACGCGAGATACGCAGTATTTT.

This clonotype was detected a few times. CDR3 sequence (DNA): TGTGCCAGCAGCTTAATTGGGGGGGAGACCCAGTACTTC. This gives the protein CASSLIGGETQYF. This chain joins TRBV7-3 and TRBJ2-5; TRBD2 is a possible D gene (6 bases). CDR1 is SGHTA and CDR2 is FQGTGA in the germline V gene. V lost 1 base and J lost 5, with 8 bases in between. The CDR3 spans 13 residues.

There are many counts of this clonotype. The chain couples TRBV7-2 to TRBJ2-3; D gene unclear. Trimming shortened V by 2 bases and J by 6 bases, and 6 bases separated the two germline ends. The CDR3 sequence is 12 residues long. Germline CDR1 is SGHTA and CDR2 is FQGNSA. The CDR3 bases are TGTGCCAGCAGCTTACACTACGATACGCAGTATTTT. Translated, it gives CASSLHYDTQYF.

This clonotype was recorded at least ten times. This chain joins TRBV3-1 and TRBJ2-5; D is possibly TRBD1 (6 bases). The CDR3 is made up of 13 amino acids. The V gene lost 7 bases and the J gene lost 1 base, with 10 bases spanning the gap. CDR1 and CDR2 (germline): LGHDT, YNNKEL (reference sequence). The CDR3 DNA is TGTGCCAGCACGAACAGGGCCCAAGAGACCCAGTACTTC. Translation: CASTNRAQETQYF.

The chain couples TRBV5-1 to TRBJ2-1; D possibly matches TRBD1 or TRBD2 (5 bases each). Trimming cost V 0 bases and J 13 bases, with 14 bases left between them. The CDR3 runs to 13 residues. The germline V gene has CDR1 SGHRS and CDR2 YFSETQ. The chain's CDR3 is CASSLVQQGTQFF. CDR3 bases: TGCGCCAGCAGCTTGGTGCAGCAAGGGACCCAGTTCTTC.

This clonotype was recorded at least ten times. The chain has TRBV30 and TRBJ2-7, with D maybe TRBD1 (6 bases). Germline CDR1 and CDR2: GTSNPN and SVGIG (reference sequence). The V end lost 3 bases, the J end lost 4 bases, and 10 bases lay between the germline ends. The CDR3 runs 12 residues. DNA of the CDR3: TGTGCCTGGAGCCTACAGGGTTACGAGCAGTACTTC. It specifies CAWSLQGYEQYF.

The chain uses TRBV15 and TRBJ2-1, with 9 nucleotides matching TRBD2. Trimming at V came to 5 bases and at J to 3 bases, leaving 5 bases not matched to a gene. The CDR3 is 15 amino acids. The germline gives CDR1 LNHNV, CDR2 YYDKDF (reference sequence). CDR3 nucleotides: TGTGCCACCAGCCAGGGGCGGGAGGGCTACAATGAGCAGTTCTTC. Translating gives CATSQGREGYNEQFF.

This clonotype was recorded many times. The V gene is TRBV7-2, the J gene TRBJ2-3; 16 positions match TRBD2. Trimming at V came to 5 bases and at J to 2 bases, leaving 13 bases not matched to a gene. The CDR3 loop spans 20 amino acids. Germline loops: CDR1 SGHTA, CDR2 FQGNSA. CDR3 sequence reads: CASSRGTSGGGRPPTDTQYF. The CDR3 nucleotides are TGTGCCAGCAGCCGAGGGACTAGCGGGGGGGGTCGCCCGCCCACAGATACGCAGTATTTT. Full variable domain (rest looked up from reference TRBV7-2 and TRBJ2-3): GAGVSQSPSNKVTEKGKDVELRCDPISGHTALYWYRQSLGQGLEFLIYFQGNSAPDKSGLPSDRFSAERTGGSVSTLTIQRTQQEDSAVYLCASSRGTSGGGRPPTDTQYFGPGTRLTVL.

The J gene is TRBJ1-1, the V gene TRBV28, with TRBD1 as a possible D gene (5 bases). Germline CDR1 MDHEN, CDR2 SYDVKM. V was pared by 3 bases and J by 11 bases, with 16 bases between. This CDR3 comprises 13 residues. In DNA, the CDR3 is TGTGCCAGCAGTTTCTCGCTACCAGGGAGGGCTTTCTTT. It translates to CASSFSLPGRAFF.

This clonotype was counted at least ten times. V is TRBV9 and J is TRBJ2-3, with TRBD2 matching over 8 bases. Germline CDR1 is SGDLS and CDR2 is YYNGEE. Trimming removed 0 bases from V and 2 bases from J; junction bases left unmatched: 5. This CDR3 contains 16 residues. CDR3 sequence (DNA): TGTGCCAGCAGCGTAGACGGGGGGGATTTCACAGATACGCAGTATTTT. The encoded protein is CASSVDGGDFTDTQYF.

V and J are TRBV4-2 and TRBJ1-6; possibly TRBD1 for D (6 bases). Trimming took 0 bases from V and 9 from J, leaving 12 bases between them. Germline loops: CDR1 LGHNA, CDR2 YNFKEQ. This CDR3 contains 15 residues. The CDR3 here is CASSQEKQGTSPLHF. CDR3 sequence (DNA): TGTGCCAGCAGCCAAGAGAAACAGGGTACTTCACCCCTCCACTTT.

This clonotype was seen a handful of times. This clone may be a read error of a much larger clone one base away. The rearrangement uses TRBV20-1 and TRBJ2-5, with a possible D match to TRBD2 (5 bases). This CDR3 contains 15 residues. Germline values: CDR1 DFQATT, CDR2 SNEGSKA (reference sequence). Deletions cut 4 bases from V and 5 bases from J, with 20 bases between. The CDR3 region is CSAKTRLISCETQYF. The CDR3 DNA reads TGCAGTGCTAAAACAAGACTAATTTCGTGTGAGACCCAGTACTTC.